The T cell receptor beta chain described here comes from a study of cytomegalovirus exposure and HLA in healthy donors. This clone came up once. The CDR3 is 16 residues long. Germline V gene data show CDR1 as MGHRA and CDR2 as YSYEKL. Primers included in the PCR were 60 Vbeta and 13 Jbeta primers. Repertoires were generated with immunoSEQ multiplex PCR, while TCRdb's copy carries only in-frame clones and drops some. The profile shows 60,000 to 75,000 clones, 75% to 90% of them singletons. This chain uses TRBV4-1 with TRBJ2-5; 8 bases align to TRBD2. The J call may be in error: the DNA end matches TRBJ2-7 better. Sequenced input: PBMCs. The origin of this receptor is a woman aged 25 to 39 in good health and CMV-seropositive. The CDR3 here is CASSQAPSGRNYEQYF. In DNA form, the CDR3 reads TGCGCCAGCAGCCAAGCTCCAAGCGGGAGAAACTACGAGCAGTACTTC.